The clone carrying this T cell receptor beta chain appeared a single time. Its cognate antigen is unknown. Sequencing targeted TCR beta in T cells from blood (CD8+ and CD4+). This record comes from a study of CD8 T cells in Susac syndrome. Study-level results: The authors acknowledged that their TCR sequencing and HLA analysis involved a relatively small number of individuals.

Germline CDR1 is SGHNT and CDR2 is YENEEA. The CDR3 covers 13 residues. Trimming took off 4 bases at V and 6 bases at J, with 12 bases between the two ends. When the RNA was reverse transcribed, random hexamers were used with an input of about 0.5 to 1 ug. immunoSEQ multiplex PCR amplified TCR beta CDR3 across 54 Vbeta, 13 Jbeta. From the immunoSEQ multiplex PCR reads, TCRdb called clonotypes with MiXCR, one entry per CDR3 protein. The sample lists 300,000 or so distinct CDR3 sequences, 92% occurring once. The sequenced sample was CD4+ T cells from PBMCs. The TCR was taken from a human donor with multiple sclerosis. The V call is TRBV11-3, the J call TRBJ1-1, with D unclear. CDR3 amino acids: CASSSAFRPEAFF. For the CDR3, the DNA is TGTGCCAGCAGCTCCGCTTTCCGGCCTGAAGCTTTCTTT.